Detailed here is one T cell receptor (beta chain). The source of the sample is a study of T cell changes during pregnancy in multiple sclerosis. Germline V gene sequence: CDR1 SNHLY, CDR2 FYNNEI. Losses at the gene ends were 8 bases for V and 9 bases for J; bases not matched to a gene: 11. The CDR3 has 14 residues. Produced via immunoSEQ multiplex PCR; TCRdb's table is partial and in-frame only. The sample carries almost 35,000 clones, roughly nine tenths recorded once. The chain recombines TRBV2 with TRBJ2-1, with TRBD1 matching 9 bases. The clonotype originates from a female donor with multiple sclerosis, enrolled in a pregnancy study. Sequencing was performed on CD8+ T cells from peripheral blood mononuclear cells, taken after pregnancy. CDR3 DNA: TGTGCCAGCCATCCGGGACAGGGTTCGGGTGAGCAGTTCTTC. Translated: CASHPGQGSGEQFF.